This T cell receptor (beta chain) was profiled in a study of cytomegalovirus exposure and HLA in healthy donors. The study ran its PCR with 60 Vbeta and 13 Jbeta primers. Libraries were prepared by immunoSEQ multiplex PCR; TCRdb keeps only in-frame clonotypes and omits some of them. The sample contains fewer than 250,000 clones, around 79% of which appear only once. The V gene's germline CDR1 is SGHRS and CDR2 YFSETQ. This CDR3 is 14 amino acids long. V lost 0 bases to trimming and J lost 0 bases, with 6 bases between them. Only a few counts were recorded for this clone. Sequencing was performed on PBMCs. The rearrangement uses TRBV5-1 and TRBJ1-1; D gene unclear. The sequence came from a woman aged 18-35 years in good health and CMV-seronegative. The chain's CDR3 is CASSLEPVNTEAFF. The CDR3 region has the DNA TGCGCCAGCAGCTTGGAACCAGTGAACACTGAAGCTTTCTTT.